This T cell receptor (beta chain) was retrieved from a study of cytomegalovirus exposure and HLA in healthy donors. V gave up 4 bases and J gave up 0 bases, with 5 bases separating them. Germline V gives CDR1 SGHRS, CDR2 YFSETQ. The CDR3 spans 14 residues. Primers for the PCR totalled 60 Vbeta and 13 Jbeta. Profiled with immunoSEQ multiplex PCR; TCRdb holds only in-frame clones, not every one. Counted here are 150,000 to 200,000 clones, around four fifths occurring once; the ten biggest clones make up 1.5% to 2%. The rearrangement links TRBV5-1 to TRBJ2-6; D ambiguous. The receptor comes from a woman aged 25 to 45 in good health and CMV-seronegative. The sequenced sample was PBMCs. The CDR3 region is CASSIFSGANVLTF. Here the CDR3 DNA reads TGCGCCAGCAGCATATTCTCTGGGGCCAACGTCCTGACTTTC.